The 12 T cell receptor beta chains below come from one sample, sequenced in a study of CD8 T cells in ankylosing spondylitis. MiXCR, applied by TCRdb to the 5' RACE reads, yields one record per CDR3 protein. The sample lists roughly 240,000 distinct CDR3 sequences, approximately 30% occurring once. The sequenced sample was blood, either unsorted or a sorted T cell fraction (not recorded which). The receptors here all came from a male donor with ankylosing spondylitis or in good health (not recorded which).

This clonotype was counted only a few times. The chain uses TRBV12-3 or TRBV12-4 and TRBJ1-1; D unclear. V lost 8 bases to trimming and J lost 6 bases, with 16 bases between them. CDR3 length: 13 amino acids. CDR3 sequence (DNA): TGTGCCAGCCGATACATGCGAGAAGCTGAAGCTTTCTTT. This gives the protein CASRYMREAEAFF.

The chain is built from TRBV20-1 and TRBJ2-5, with D possibly being TRBD1 or TRBD2 (6 bases each). V lost 4 bases and J lost 5, with 17 bases in between. The CDR3 totals 14 residues. CDR1 is DFQATT, CDR2 SNEGSKA, per germline (reference sequence). CDR3 loop: CSAILGGREETQYF. The CDR3 region has the DNA TGCAGTGCTATTCTAGGGGGTCGGGAGGAGACCCAGTACTTC.

Only a few counts were recorded for this clonotype. This chain links TRBV5-4 with TRBJ2-1, with 8 bases that match TRBD1. This CDR3 has 16 residues. The trim removed 5 bases at V and 1 base at J, leaving 8 bases unmatched. The germline CDR1 and CDR2 sequences are SGHNT and YYREEE (reference sequence). The CDR3 DNA reads as TGTGCCAGCAGGCCTGGACAGGGTCTGTCCTACAATGAGCAGTTCTTC. This translates into CASRPGQGLSYNEQFF. Based on the CDR3 plus reference TRBV5-4 and TRBJ2-1, the full variable domain is ETGVTQSPTHLIKTRGQQVTLRCSSQSGHNTVSWYQQALGQGPQFIFQYYREEENGRGNFPPRFSGLQFPNYSSELNVNALELDDSALYLCASRPGQGLSYNEQFFGPGTRLTVL.

This clonotype appeared a few times. The rearrangement joins TRBV7-9 to TRBJ1-1, with a weak D call TRBD1 (6 bases). The V gene's germline CDR1 is SEHNR and CDR2 FQNEAQ (reference sequence). V dropped 11 bases and J dropped 3 bases, with 16 bases sitting between them. The CDR3 consists of 13 residues. The CDR3 DNA sequence: TGTGCCCTGGTGGGGGGCAGGGACACTGAAGCTTTCTTT. Its translation is CALVGGRDTEAFF. Together with reference TRBV7-9 and TRBJ1-1, the CDR3 gives the full variable domain: DTGVSQNPRHKITKRGQNVTFRCDPISEHNRLYWYRQTLGQGPEFLTYFQNEAQLEKSRLLSDRFSAERPKGSFSTLEIQRTEQGDSAMYLCALVGGRDTEAFFGQGTRLTVV.

This clonotype was found a few times. The genes are TRBV7-9 and TRBJ1-4, with 9 positions matching TRBD1. The germline V gene has CDR1 SEHNR and CDR2 FQNEAQ (reference sequence). CDR3 length: 14 residues. Germline trimming cut 4 bases from V and 8 bases from J; bases unmatched to any gene: 5. CDR3 amino acids: CASSSRDRVEKLFF. CDR3 DNA sequence: TGTGCCAGCAGCTCGCGGGACAGGGTCGAAAAACTGTTTTTT.

The chain joins TRBV20-1 to TRBJ1-1, with 8 bases fitting TRBD1. The CDR3 is 13 amino acids. J was trimmed by 10 bases and V by 6 bases; bases with no gene match: 13. Germline assignment: CDR1 DFQATT and CDR2 SNEGSKA (reference sequence). CDR3 sequence reads: CSAWTGINLGAFF. The DNA for the CDR3 is TGCAGTGCGTGGACAGGGATTAACCTTGGAGCTTTCTTT.

Only a few counts were recorded for this clonotype. The chain carries TRBV27 and TRBJ1-5, with 7 bases fitting TRBD1. Germline V gene data show CDR1 as MNHEY and CDR2 as SMNVEV (reference sequence). Trimming removed 5 bases from V and 6 bases from J; junction bases left unmatched: 7. This CDR3 has 14 residues. This CDR3 is CASSLTGMGQPQHF. Written as DNA, the CDR3 is TGTGCCAGCAGTCTGACAGGGATGGGTCAGCCCCAGCATTTT.

The chain is built from TRBV9 and TRBJ2-3; 9 nucleotides align to TRBD1. The germline gives CDR1 SGDLS, CDR2 YYNGEE. The J segment lost 5 bases and the V segment lost 4 bases, leaving 11 bases of the junction unmatched. The CDR3 runs 16 residues. CDR3 protein: CASSPHRGRGVDTQYF. CDR3 nucleotide sequence: TGTGCCAGCAGCCCACACAGGGGGCGAGGGGTAGATACGCAGTATTTT.

The genes are TRBV25-1 and TRBJ1-2; 7 bases are shared with TRBD1. Germline CDR1 and CDR2: MGHDK and SYGVNS. The CDR3 consists of 12 residues. V lost 4 bases and J lost 7; bases outside the gene matches: 3. CDR3 residues: CASSVGTVGYTF. The CDR3 region has the DNA TGTGCCAGCAGTGTTGGGACAGTTGGCTACACCTTC.

This chain connects TRBV12-3 or TRBV12-4 to TRBJ1-2; no firm D call. V lost 7 bases, J lost 8 bases, and 17 bases lay in between. The CDR3 is made up of 13 amino acids. As DNA, the CDR3 is TGTGCCAGCACCGACCTTGAGGAGACGGGCTACACCTTC. It codes for CASTDLEETGYTF.

The DNA of the CDR3 is TGCGCCAGCAGCCAAGTAGCGGGGGGCCCCTACGAGCAGTACTTC. It specifies CASSQVAGGPYEQYF. The chain recombines TRBV4-1 with TRBJ2-7; 10 bases are a match to TRBD2. This CDR3 region has 15 residues. With 1 base clipped from V and 2 bases from J, the junction kept 2 bases outside the gene matches. The germline gives CDR1 MGHRA, CDR2 YSYEKL.

This clonotype has more than one count but fewer than ten. This chain connects TRBV6-1 to TRBJ2-1; 8 nucleotides agree with TRBD1. The CDR3 contains 15 residues. The junction had 6 bases not matched to a gene; V was cut back by 7 bases and J by 1 base. Germline CDR1 and CDR2: MNHNS and SASEGT. CDR3 sequence reads: CASKEDRASYNEQFF. The CDR3 nucleotides read TGTGCCAGCAAGGAGGACAGGGCGTCCTACAATGAGCAGTTCTTC.